The next 4 T cell receptor beta chains were all read from a single sample in a study of read filtering for tumor transcriptome and immune sequencing. This library used approximately 370 ng RNA and molecular barcoded adaptors spanning alpha/delta and beta/gamma chains. One entry per CDR3 protein, called by TCRdb with MiXCR from the reads. The sample comprises roughly 90,000 distinct CDR3 sequences, about 22% of which are singletons, and 10% to 12% rests with the top ten. The sequencing sample was made of a population of CD138-negative cells sorted from bone marrow. The receptors derive from a donor aged 40 or older with multiple myeloma.

This clonotype was detected ten times or more. V is TRBV27 and J is TRBJ1-2; D unclear. Germline loops: CDR1 MNHEY, CDR2 SMNVEV (reference sequence). The CDR3 consists of 14 residues. The V end was cut by 6 bases, the J end by 4 bases, with 15 bases between. In DNA, the CDR3 is TGTGCCAGCAGCCGAATTGGACGGCGCTATGGCTACACCTTC. Translated, it gives CASSRIGRRYGYTF.

The chain uses TRBV3-1 and TRBJ1-5; no reliable D call. Trimming cost V 4 bases and J 0 bases, with 10 bases left between them. CDR1 is LGHDT, CDR2 YNNKEL, per germline (reference sequence). The CDR3 is 15 residues long. The DNA for the CDR3 is TGTGCCAGCAGCCCAGGTACAGCTAGCAATCAGCCCCAGCATTTT. It encodes CASSPGTASNQPQHF.

This chain connects TRBV12-3 or TRBV12-4 to TRBJ1-1; D gene ambiguous. The ends were cut back, 7 bases at V and 0 bases at J, with 9 bases in the middle. CDR3 length: 13 amino acids. CDR3 DNA sequence: TGTGCCAGCACTGAACAGCTGAACACTGAAGCTTTCTTT. It codes for CASTEQLNTEAFF.

The V call is TRBV10-3, the J call TRBJ1-5; D ambiguous. Germline V gene data show CDR1 as ENHRY and CDR2 as SYGVKD. The V end was cut by 6 bases, the J end by 2 bases, with 8 bases between. The CDR3 has 13 residues. In DNA, the CDR3 is TGTGCCATCAGAGGTGGGGGCAATCAGCCCCAGCATTTT. Translating it yields CAIRGGGNQPQHF.